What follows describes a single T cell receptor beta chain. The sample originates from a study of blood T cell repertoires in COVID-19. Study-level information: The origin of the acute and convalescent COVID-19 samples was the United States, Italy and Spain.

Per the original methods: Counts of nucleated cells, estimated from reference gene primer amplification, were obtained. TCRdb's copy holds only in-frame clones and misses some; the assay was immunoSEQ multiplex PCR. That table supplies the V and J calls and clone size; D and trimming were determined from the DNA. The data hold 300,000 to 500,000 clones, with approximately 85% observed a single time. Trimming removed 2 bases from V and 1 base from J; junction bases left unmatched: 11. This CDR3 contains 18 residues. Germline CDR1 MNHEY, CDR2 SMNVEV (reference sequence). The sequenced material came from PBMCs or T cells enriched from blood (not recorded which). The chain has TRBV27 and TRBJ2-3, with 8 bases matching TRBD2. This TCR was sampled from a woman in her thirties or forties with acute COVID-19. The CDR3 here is CASSLNPLGSGGTDTQYF. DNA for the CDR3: TGTGCCAGCAGTTTAAACCCCCTGGGTAGCGGGGGCACAGATACGCAGTATTTT.